Below, 28 T cell receptor beta chains from the same sample are listed, as sequenced in a study of cytomegalovirus exposure and HLA in healthy donors. The primer mix had 60 Vbeta and 13 Jbeta primers. The table came from immunoSEQ multiplex PCR; TCRdb's copy has only in-frame clones and leaves some out. The table has over 150,000 clones, 77% seen once. Sequencing input: PBMCs. The receptors come from a woman in her sixties in good health and CMV-seropositive.

In its sample, this clone was seen once. V gene TRBV4-1 combines with J gene TRBJ2-2; 8 nucleotides line up with TRBD1. CDR3 size: 16 residues. Trimming at V came to 7 bases and at J to 3 bases, leaving 10 bases not matched to a gene. Germline CDR1 and CDR2: MGHRA and YSYEKL. CDR3 DNA: TGCGCCAGCAACTTTCGACAGGGGTCCCACACCGGGGAGCTGTTTTTT. Translated: CASNFRQGSHTGELFF.

This chain links TRBV4-2 with TRBJ1-4; a weak D match, TRBD1 (5 bases). V was trimmed by 4 bases and J by 4 bases, leaving 10 bases between them. Germline CDR1 LGHNA, CDR2 YNFKEQ. The CDR3 has 14 residues. The CDR3 loop reads CASSLGANNEKLFF. The CDR3, as DNA: TGTGCCAGCAGCCTAGGGGCAAATAATGAAAAACTGTTTTTT.

The sample holds one count of this clone. A read error may account for a junction end that differs from germline. The J gene is TRBJ2-4, the V gene TRBV30; 9 nucleotides align to TRBD1. Germline CDR1 is GTSNPN and CDR2 is SVGIG (reference sequence). This CDR3 region has 15 residues. The CDR3 spells CAWRGDRAAKNSQYF. CDR3 nucleotides: TGTGCCTGGAGAGGGGACAGGGCGGCCAAAAACAGTCAGTACTTC.

The chain's CDR3 is CASSLPSGGALMETQYF. DNA for the CDR3: TGTGCCAGCAGCTTGCCTAGCGGGGGGGCTTTGATGGAGACCCAGTACTTC. The gene calls are TRBV7-7 and TRBJ2-5; TRBD2 agrees at 12 bases. The junction had 10 bases not matched to a gene; V was cut back by 3 bases and J by 5 bases. The CDR3 length is 17 residues. The germline gives CDR1 SSHAT, CDR2 FNYEAQ (reference sequence).

V and J are TRBV7-9 and TRBJ2-3, with TRBD2 matching 9 bases. The CDR3 spans 16 residues. V was clipped by 5 bases and J by 5 bases; unmatched bases: 11. The germline V gene has CDR1 SEHNR and CDR2 FQNEAQ (reference sequence). The CDR3 protein is CASSLLASGMGDTQYF. The CDR3, as DNA: TGTGCCAGCAGCCTCCTGGCTAGCGGGATGGGAGATACGCAGTATTTT.

This chain links TRBV23-1 with TRBJ2-3; 13 bases fit TRBD2. Being an ORF, TRBV23-1 has a function that is uncertain. Germline trimming cut 2 bases from V and 1 base from J; bases unmatched to any gene: 9. CDR3 length: 19 amino acids. The CDR3 here is CASSQPGTSGTLGTDTQYF. Here the CDR3 DNA reads TGCGCCAGCAGTCAACCCGGGACTAGCGGGACGCTAGGCACAGATACGCAGTATTTT.

The DNA for the CDR3 is TGCGCCAGCAGCCGCCTGATGGGACAGGGGAATAATTCACCCCTCCACTTT. It codes for CASSRLMGQGNNSPLHF. The V call is TRBV5-1, the J call TRBJ1-6, with TRBD1 matching 10 bases. Germline V gives CDR1 SGHRS, CDR2 YFSETQ. The CDR3 sequence is 17 residues long. Trimming at V came to 4 bases and at J to 5 bases, leaving 9 bases not matched to a gene.

This sequence joins TRBV18 and TRBJ1-5, with TRBD1 as a possible D gene (6 bases). The CDR3 covers 16 residues. V was trimmed by 0 bases and J by 2 bases, leaving 11 bases between them. Germline V gives CDR1 KGHSH, CDR2 LQKENI. The CDR3 is CASSPPGGGGNQPQHF. CDR3 in DNA: TGTGCCAGCTCACCACCGGGCGGGGGCGGCAATCAGCCCCAGCATTTT.

The gene calls are TRBV5-4 and TRBJ2-3, with 8 bases identical to TRBD2. Germline values: CDR1 SGHNT, CDR2 YYREEE (reference sequence). The CDR3 is made up of 15 amino acids. The V segment lost 4 bases and the J segment 4 bases; nucleotides outside the gene matches: 8. The CDR3: CASSPVAGGPDTQYF. CDR3 bases: TGTGCCAGCAGCCCCGTGGCGGGAGGCCCAGATACGCAGTATTTT.

This clone showed up just once. The chain employs TRBV5-4 and TRBJ2-6; a weak D match, TRBD1 (6 bases). Deletions cut 5 bases from V and 0 bases from J, with 12 bases between. Germline V gene sequence: CDR1 SGHNT, CDR2 YYREEE (reference sequence). The CDR3 is 16 amino acids. The CDR3 protein is CASRGTLSSGANVLTF. Here the CDR3 DNA reads TGTGCCAGCAGAGGGACACTTTCCTCTGGGGCCAACGTCCTGACTTTC.

The genes are TRBV6-5 and TRBJ2-7; 8 bases line up with TRBD2. CDR3 length: 16 amino acids. Germline V gives CDR1 MNHEY, CDR2 SVGAGI. J lost 2 bases, V lost 0 bases, and 6 bases had no gene match. The CDR3 loop reads CASSYSEAAGAYEQYF. CDR3 coding DNA: TGTGCCAGCAGTTACTCGGAGGCAGCGGGAGCCTACGAGCAGTACTTC.

V gene TRBV7-2 combines with J gene TRBJ2-4, with D tentatively TRBD1 (6 bases). Looked up from germline, CDR1 is SGHTA and CDR2 is FQGNSA. This CDR3 spans 13 amino acids. Trimming took 4 bases from V and 6 from J, leaving 10 bases between them. The CDR3 region is CASSWTEANIQYF. In nucleotides, the CDR3 is TGTGCCAGCAGCTGGACAGAGGCAAACATTCAGTACTTC.

The V call is TRBV5-1, the J call TRBJ2-3; perhaps TRBD2 as D (5 bases). Per the germline V gene, CDR1 is SGHRS and CDR2 is YFSETQ. CDR3 length: 13 amino acids. Trimming cost V 1 base and J 6 bases, with 9 bases left between them. The CDR3 is CASSLHRGDTQYF. DNA for the CDR3: TGCGCCAGCAGCTTGCATCGCGGGGATACGCAGTATTTT.

The chain carries TRBV19 and TRBJ1-2, with D perhaps TRBD1 (6 bases). The CDR3 spans 13 residues. The germline V and J ends were trimmed by 2 bases and 5 bases, with 9 bases remaining between them. Germline V gene lookup returns CDR1 LNHDA and CDR2 SQIVND (reference sequence). The CDR3: CASSISGVYGYTF. CDR3 DNA: TGTGCCAGTAGTATATCAGGGGTGTATGGCTACACCTTC.

The chain recombines TRBV7-9 with TRBJ2-1, with 13 nucleotides matching TRBD2. Per germline, CDR1 SEHNR and CDR2 FQNEAQ (reference sequence). The CDR3 length is 18 residues. Trimming at V came to 5 bases and at J to 4 bases, leaving 11 bases not matched to a gene. CDR3 DNA sequence: TGTGCCAGCAGCCACTTCGGACTAGCGGGAGAGGGATACAATGAGCAGTTCTTC. As protein: CASSHFGLAGEGYNEQFF. Complete variable domain (other parts from reference TRBV7-9 and TRBJ2-1): DTGVSQNPRHKITKRGQNVTFRCDPISEHNRLYWYRQTLGQGPEFLTYFQNEAQLEKSRLLSDRFSAERPKGSFSTLEIQRTEQGDSAMYLCASSHFGLAGEGYNEQFFGPGTRLTVL.

The chain recombines TRBV6-5 with TRBJ1-6; 10 nucleotides align to TRBD1. Germline trimming cut 6 bases from V and 10 bases from J; bases unmatched to any gene: 6. The CDR3 has 14 amino acids. CDR1 MNHEY and CDR2 SVGAGI come from the germline V gene. CDR3 region: CASRSGTGVSPLHF. CDR3 bases: TGTGCCAGCAGGTCCGGGACAGGGGTCTCACCCCTCCACTTT.

This clone was detected only a few times. The rearrangement links TRBV6-6 to TRBJ2-3; TRBD2 might be the D (5 bases). V lost 2 bases, J lost 1 base, and 7 bases lay in between. Per germline, CDR1 MNHNY and CDR2 SVGAGI (reference sequence). The CDR3 length is 14 residues. CDR3 protein: CASSYQRRTDTQYF. Here the CDR3 DNA reads TGTGCCAGCAGTTACCAGCGGCGCACAGATACGCAGTATTTT.

This sequence joins TRBV7-3 and TRBJ2-3, with 9 nucleotides matching TRBD2. Germline V gene data show CDR1 as SGHTA and CDR2 as FQGTGA. Trimming removed 5 bases from V and 4 bases from J; junction bases left unmatched: 4. This CDR3 has 14 residues. DNA for the CDR3: TGTGCCAGCAGCCGTGGACTAGCGCCAGATACGCAGTATTTT. Its protein is CASSRGLAPDTQYF.

The chain combines TRBV2 with TRBJ2-7, with TRBD2 as a possible D gene (6 bases). CDR1 and CDR2 from the germline V gene are SNHLY and FYNNEI. Trimming removed 8 bases from V and 2 bases from J, with 13 bases in between. This CDR3 contains 13 residues. CDR3: CASEEGRPYEQYF. The CDR3 bases are TGTGCCAGCGAGGAGGGTAGGCCCTACGAGCAGTACTTC.

The chain has TRBV28 and TRBJ1-4; TRBD1 matches 8 bases. The CDR3 totals 15 residues. With V trimmed by 6 bases and J by 8 bases, 11 bases remained unmatched. Germline V gives CDR1 MDHEN, CDR2 SYDVKM. In nucleotides, the CDR3 is TGTGCCAGCAGCCCTTATCGGACAGGGCGGGAAAAACTGTTTTTT. It specifies CASSPYRTGREKLFF.

With regard to this clone: A read error may produce the germline difference seen at one junction end. J is TRBJ2-4 and V is TRBV27; maybe TRBD1 (6 bases). CDR1 is MNHEY, CDR2 SMNVEV, per germline (reference sequence). The CDR3 contains 16 residues. CDR3 loop: CASSPQGPLAKNSQYF. DNA for the CDR3: TGTGCCAGCAGTCCACAGGGTCCTCTAGCCAAAAACAGTCAGTACTTC.

This chain connects TRBV10-3 to TRBJ2-7; 10 positions match TRBD2. CDR1 is ENHRY, CDR2 SYGVKD, per germline. CDR3 length: 15 residues. V lost 4 bases to trimming and J lost 6 bases; unmatched junction nucleotides: 9. The CDR3 bases are TGTGCCATCAGTGCCACTAGCGGGGAGCTCTCCGAGCAGTACTTC. This gives the protein CAISATSGELSEQYF.

The V and J genes are TRBV28 and TRBJ2-7, with 8 bases matching TRBD2. Germline loops: CDR1 MDHEN, CDR2 SYDVKM. The CDR3 sequence is 14 residues long. The ends lost 6 bases at V and 5 bases at J; junction bases unmatched: 9. The CDR3 reads CASSPPGTRNEQYF. For the CDR3, the DNA is TGTGCCAGCAGCCCCCCCGGGACTAGGAACGAGCAGTACTTC.

The chain carries TRBV5-1 and TRBJ2-1; 12 positions agree with TRBD2. CDR3 length: 16 amino acids. The ends lost 1 base at V and 6 bases at J; junction bases unmatched: 5. The germline CDR1 and CDR2 sequences are SGHRS and YFSETQ. In DNA form, the CDR3 reads TGCGCCAGCAGCTTGCCAGGACTAGCGGGAAGCAATGAGCAGTTCTTC. Protein sequence: CASSLPGLAGSNEQFF.

This sequence joins TRBV27 and TRBJ2-7; TRBD1 is a possible D gene (6 bases). This CDR3 spans 14 amino acids. V lost 4 bases to trimming and J lost 0 bases, with 10 bases between them. Germline CDR1 and CDR2: MNHEY and SMNVEV (reference sequence). Written as DNA, the CDR3 is TGTGCCAGCAGTTGGCAGGGGTCCTCCTACGAGCAGTACTTC. Protein sequence: CASSWQGSSYEQYF.

This chain connects TRBV5-1 to TRBJ1-5; TRBD1 is a possible D gene (5 bases). The V gene lost 4 bases and the J gene lost 6 bases, with 17 bases spanning the gap. Germline V gene sequence: CDR1 SGHRS, CDR2 YFSETQ. The CDR3 has 15 residues. CDR3 protein: CASSPGWEGSQPQHF. The CDR3 nucleotides are TGCGCCAGCAGCCCCGGTTGGGAGGGGAGTCAGCCCCAGCATTTT. Drawing the rest from reference TRBV5-1 and TRBJ1-5, the complete variable domain is KAGVTQTPRYLIKTRGQQVTLSCSPISGHRSVSWYQQTPGQGLQFLFEYFSETQRNKGNFPGRFSGRQFSNSRSEMNVSTLELGDSALYLCASSPGWEGSQPQHFGDGTRLSIL.

This clone was recorded only once. The CDR3 nucleotides are TGTGCCAGCAGCCCCTCAGACAGGGGCCTGATGAACACTGAAGCTTTCTTT. Its translation is CASSPSDRGLMNTEAFF. The chain carries TRBV7-9 and TRBJ1-1; TRBD1 matches at 8 bases. Germline V gene data show CDR1 as SEHNR and CDR2 as FQNEAQ (reference sequence). After removal of 5 bases from V and 0 bases from J, the junction contained 11 bases not matched to a gene. The CDR3 is made up of 17 amino acids.

In its sample, this clone was seen once. V and J are TRBV5-6 and TRBJ2-5; 9 nucleotides agree with TRBD2. The end of the DNA fits TRBJ2-7 better, so the J call may be wrong. CDR3 length: 14 residues. Germline V lookup: CDR1 SGHDT, CDR2 YYEEEE. The CDR3 DNA is TGTGCCAGCAGCTTGTATCTTAGCGGGAGCGAGCAGTACTTC. Its protein is CASSLYLSGSEQYF.